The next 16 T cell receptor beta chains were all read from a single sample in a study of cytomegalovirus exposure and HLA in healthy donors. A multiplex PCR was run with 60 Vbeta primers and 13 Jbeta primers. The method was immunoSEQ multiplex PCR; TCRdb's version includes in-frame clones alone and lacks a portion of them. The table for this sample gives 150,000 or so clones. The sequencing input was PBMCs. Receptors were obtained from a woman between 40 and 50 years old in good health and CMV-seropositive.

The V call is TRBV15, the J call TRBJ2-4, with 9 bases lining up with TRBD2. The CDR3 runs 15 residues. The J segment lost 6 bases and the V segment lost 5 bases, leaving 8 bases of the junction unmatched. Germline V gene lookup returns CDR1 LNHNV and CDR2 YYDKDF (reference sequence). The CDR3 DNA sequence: TGTGCCACCAGCCCTGGCGGGGGGGTGGGAAACATTCAGTACTTC. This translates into CATSPGGGVGNIQYF.

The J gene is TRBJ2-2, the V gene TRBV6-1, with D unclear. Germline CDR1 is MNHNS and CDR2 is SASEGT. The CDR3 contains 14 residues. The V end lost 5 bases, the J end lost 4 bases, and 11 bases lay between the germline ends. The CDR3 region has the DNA TGTGCCAGCAGTTATCGACTCGGCACCGGGGAGCTGTTTTTT. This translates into CASSYRLGTGELFF.

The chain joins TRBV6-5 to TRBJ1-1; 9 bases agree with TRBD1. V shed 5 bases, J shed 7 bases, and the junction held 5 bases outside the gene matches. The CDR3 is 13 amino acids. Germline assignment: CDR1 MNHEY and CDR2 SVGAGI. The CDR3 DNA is TGTGCCAGCAGTCCCTGGGACAGGGATGAAGCTTTCTTT. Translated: CASSPWDRDEAFF.

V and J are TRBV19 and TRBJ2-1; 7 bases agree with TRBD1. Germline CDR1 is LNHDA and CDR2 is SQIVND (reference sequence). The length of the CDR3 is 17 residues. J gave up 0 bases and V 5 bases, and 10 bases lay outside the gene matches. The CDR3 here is CASSVYGTAFSYNEQFF. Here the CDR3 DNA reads TGTGCCAGTAGTGTTTACGGGACAGCCTTCTCCTACAATGAGCAGTTCTTC.

The CDR3 nucleotides are TGTGCCAGTAGTCTGGGACAGGGCTACGAGCAGTACTTC. Its translation is CASSLGQGYEQYF. The chain combines TRBV19 with TRBJ2-7; TRBD1 matches at 9 bases. Trimming removed 5 bases from V and 3 bases from J; junction bases left unmatched: 2. The CDR3 runs to 13 residues. From germline, CDR1 is LNHDA and CDR2 SQIVND (reference sequence).

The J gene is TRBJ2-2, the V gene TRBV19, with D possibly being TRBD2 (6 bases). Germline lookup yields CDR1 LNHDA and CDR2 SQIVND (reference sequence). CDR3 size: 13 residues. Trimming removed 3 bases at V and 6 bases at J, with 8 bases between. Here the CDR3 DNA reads TGTGCCAGTAGTATGGGGACTCCCGGGGAGCTGTTTTTT. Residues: CASSMGTPGELFF.

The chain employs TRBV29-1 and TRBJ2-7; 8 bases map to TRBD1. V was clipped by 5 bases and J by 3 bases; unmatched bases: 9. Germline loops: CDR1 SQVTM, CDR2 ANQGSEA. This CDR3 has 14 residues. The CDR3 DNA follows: TGCAGCGTTCGCGACAGGGGAATGGGCTACGAGCAGTACTTC. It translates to CSVRDRGMGYEQYF.

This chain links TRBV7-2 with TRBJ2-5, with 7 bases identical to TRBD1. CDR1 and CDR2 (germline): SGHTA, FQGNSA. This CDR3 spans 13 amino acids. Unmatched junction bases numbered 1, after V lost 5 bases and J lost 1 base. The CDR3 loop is CASSRTGQETQYF. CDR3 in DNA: TGTGCCAGCAGCAGGACAGGCCAAGAGACCCAGTACTTC.

This CDR3 reads CASSRTVNQPQHF. The CDR3 DNA is TGTGCCAGCAGCAGGACAGTCAATCAGCCCCAGCATTTT. The chain has TRBV27 and TRBJ1-5, with a possible D match to TRBD1 (6 bases). Germline V gives CDR1 MNHEY, CDR2 SMNVEV (reference sequence). The CDR3 covers 13 residues. Trimming took off 6 bases at V and 3 bases at J, with 9 bases between the two ends.

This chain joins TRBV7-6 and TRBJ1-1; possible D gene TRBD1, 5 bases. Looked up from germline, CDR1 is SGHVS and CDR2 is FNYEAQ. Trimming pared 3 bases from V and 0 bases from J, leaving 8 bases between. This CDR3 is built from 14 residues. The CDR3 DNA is TGTGCCAGCAGCTTGACAGCCTTGAACACTGAAGCTTTCTTT. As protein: CASSLTALNTEAFF.

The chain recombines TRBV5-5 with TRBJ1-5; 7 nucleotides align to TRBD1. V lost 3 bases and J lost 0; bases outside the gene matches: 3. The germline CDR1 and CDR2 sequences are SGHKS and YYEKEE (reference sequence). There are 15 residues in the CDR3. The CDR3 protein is CASSSGTVSNQPQHF. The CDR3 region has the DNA TGTGCCAGCAGCTCCGGGACAGTTAGCAATCAGCCCCAGCATTTT.

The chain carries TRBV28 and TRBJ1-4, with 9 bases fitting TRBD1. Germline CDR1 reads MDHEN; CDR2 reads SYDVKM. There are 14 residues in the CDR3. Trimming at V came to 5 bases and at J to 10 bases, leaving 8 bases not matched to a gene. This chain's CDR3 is CASSRGQGHGKLFF. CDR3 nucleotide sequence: TGTGCCAGCAGTAGGGGACAGGGTCATGGAAAACTGTTTTTT.

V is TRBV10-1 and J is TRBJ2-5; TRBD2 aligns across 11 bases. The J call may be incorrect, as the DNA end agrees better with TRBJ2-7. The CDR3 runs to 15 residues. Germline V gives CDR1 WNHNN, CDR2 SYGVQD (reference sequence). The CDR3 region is CASSPRLAGIYEQYF. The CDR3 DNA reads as TGCGCCAGCAGTCCTAGACTAGCGGGAATCTACGAGCAGTACTTC.

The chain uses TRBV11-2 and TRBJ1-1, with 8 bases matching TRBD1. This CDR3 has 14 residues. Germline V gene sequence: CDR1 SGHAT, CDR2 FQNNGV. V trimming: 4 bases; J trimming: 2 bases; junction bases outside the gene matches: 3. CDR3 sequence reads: CASSYRGGNTEAFF. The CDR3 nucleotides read TGTGCCAGCAGCTACAGGGGGGGCAACACTGAAGCTTTCTTT. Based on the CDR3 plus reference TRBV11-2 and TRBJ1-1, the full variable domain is EAGVAQSPRYKIIEKRQSVAFWCNPISGHATLYWYQQILGQGPKLLIQFQNNGVVDDSQLPKDRFSAERLKGVDSTLKIQPAKLEDSAVYLCASSYRGGNTEAFFGQGTRLTVV.

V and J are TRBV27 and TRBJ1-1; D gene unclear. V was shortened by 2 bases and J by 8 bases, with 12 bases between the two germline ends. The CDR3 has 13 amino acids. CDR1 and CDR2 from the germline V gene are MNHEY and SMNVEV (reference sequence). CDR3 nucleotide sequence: TGTGCCAGCAGTTTAACCGGCAGGTTCGAAGCTTTCTTT. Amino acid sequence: CASSLTGRFEAFF.

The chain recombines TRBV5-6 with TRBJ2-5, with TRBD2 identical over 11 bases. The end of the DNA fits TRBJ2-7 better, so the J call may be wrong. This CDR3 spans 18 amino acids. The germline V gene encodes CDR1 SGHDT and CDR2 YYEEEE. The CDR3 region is CASSYRAMLAGGVYEQYF. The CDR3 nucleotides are TGTGCCAGCAGCTACAGGGCGATGTTAGCGGGAGGGGTCTACGAGCAGTACTTC.